The rows below give T cell receptor beta chains drawn from one sample of a study of blood T cell repertoires in COVID-19. This table comes from immunoSEQ multiplex PCR, and its TCRdb copy is limited to in-frame clones, with some not included. The data hold approximately 500,000 clones, with roughly nine tenths observed a single time. Sequencing input: peripheral blood. The receptors stem from a woman aged 50 to 60 with COVID-19, enrolled during active disease. Each CDR3 is given with its conserved first and last residue. The order of the fields is CDR3 DNA, CDR3 protein, V gene, J gene, clone size, D gene. The D gene is left open where the match is weak. A row's size may be missing; if present it is once, few, many or a size class.

CDR3 DNA: TGTGCCAGCAGAACAGGGTCTAGCACAGATACGCAGTATTTT
CDR3 protein: CASRTGSSTDTQYF
V gene: TRBV19
J gene: TRBJ2-3
clone size: once
D gene: -

CDR3 DNA: TGTGCCAGCAGTTTAAATCCAGTGAACACTGAAGCTTTCTTT
CDR3 protein: CASSLNPVNTEAFF
V gene: TRBV27
J gene: TRBJ1-1
clone size: -
D gene: -

CDR3 DNA: TGCGCCAGCAGCTTTTTACCGGGACAGGGGGGAAACGAGCAGTACTTC
CDR3 protein: CASSFLPGQGGNEQYF
V gene: TRBV5-1
J gene: TRBJ2-7
clone size: few
D gene: TRBD1

CDR3 DNA: TGTGCCAGCAGCTGGGGACAGGCCACCCAGCCCCAGCATTTT
CDR3 protein: CASSWGQATQPQHF
V gene: TRBV5-6
J gene: TRBJ1-5
clone size: -
D gene: TRBD1

CDR3 DNA: TGCGCCAGCAGTGAGTCTAGGGGCAGGCCCCCCTACGAGCAGTACTTC
CDR3 protein: CASSESRGRPPYEQYF
V gene: TRBV10-2
J gene: TRBJ2-7
clone size: -
D gene: -

CDR3 DNA: TGTGCCAGCAGTTACCCGGGGGGGTATGGCTACACCTTC
CDR3 protein: CASSYPGGYGYTF
V gene: TRBV6-5
J gene: TRBJ1-2
clone size: -
D gene: -

CDR3 DNA: TGTGCCAGCAGCTTAGCGGGGGGGAACTATGGCTACACCTTC
CDR3 protein: CASSLAGGNYGYTF
V gene: TRBV7-8
J gene: TRBJ1-2
clone size: -
D gene: -

CDR3 DNA: TGTGCCAGCAGCGTTTACGGGACACACAATGAGCAGTTCTTC
CDR3 protein: CASSVYGTHNEQFF
V gene: TRBV9
J gene: TRBJ2-1
clone size: -
D gene: -

CDR3 DNA: TGTGCCAGCAGCTTGTCGGGGACATTATTTGCGTTTTGGGACACCTTC
CDR3 protein: CASSLSGTLFAFWDTF
V gene: TRBV5-6
J gene: TRBJ1-2
clone size: -
D gene: -

CDR3 DNA: TGTGCCAGCAGGGGACTAGCTCTACATGAGCAGTTCTTC
CDR3 protein: CASRGLALHEQFF
V gene: TRBV12-3/TRBV12-4
J gene: TRBJ2-1
clone size: -
D gene: TRBD2

CDR3 DNA: TGCGCCAGCAGCCATCTCCCCTCGCGGCGGGGGGGCGCAGATACGCAGTATTTT
CDR3 protein: CASSHLPSRRGGADTQYF
V gene: TRBV4-1
J gene: TRBJ2-3
clone size: -
D gene: TRBD2

CDR3 DNA: TGTGCCAGCAGCCAAGTTTCAGTTAACTATGGCTACACCTTC
CDR3 protein: CASSQVSVNYGYTF
V gene: TRBV3-1/TRBV3-2
J gene: TRBJ1-2
clone size: -
D gene: -

CDR3 DNA: TGTGCCAGCAGTTTCTACAGTCAAGCTTTCTTT
CDR3 protein: CASSFYSQAFF
V gene: TRBV28
J gene: TRBJ1-1
clone size: few
D gene: -

CDR3 DNA: TGTGCCAGTAATCAAGGGGGCCGAATAGCCATCGAGGGTGAAAAACTGTTTTTT
CDR3 protein: CASNQGGRIAIEGEKLFF
V gene: TRBV19
J gene: TRBJ1-4
clone size: -
D gene: TRBD1

CDR3 DNA: TGTGCCAGCAGCTCCCGGGACAGAAGAATCTCTGGAAACACCATATATTTT
CDR3 protein: CASSSRDRRISGNTIYF
V gene: TRBV21-1
J gene: TRBJ1-3
clone size: -
D gene: -

CDR3 DNA: TGTGCCAGCAGGAATAGCAATGAGCAGTTCTTC
CDR3 protein: CASRNSNEQFF
V gene: TRBV2
J gene: TRBJ2-1
clone size: -
D gene: -

CDR3 DNA: TGCGCCAGCAGCTTGGAGGCTAGCGGGGGGCTGGATACGCAGTATTTT
CDR3 protein: CASSLEASGGLDTQYF
V gene: TRBV5-1
J gene: TRBJ2-3
clone size: -
D gene: TRBD2

CDR3 DNA: TGTGCCAGCAGTCCGCCTTTGGCGGGGGCTTTCTTT
CDR3 protein: CASSPPLAGAFF
V gene: TRBV28
J gene: TRBJ1-1
clone size: -
D gene: -

CDR3 DNA: TGTGCCAGCAGCTCTCGTGGGGGCCCCTACAATGAGCAGTTCTTC
CDR3 protein: CASSSRGGPYNEQFF
V gene: TRBV7-3
J gene: TRBJ2-1
clone size: -
D gene: -

CDR3 DNA: TGTGCCAGCACCCTGGGACAGAATAGCAATCAGCCCCAGCATTTT
CDR3 protein: CASTLGQNSNQPQHF
V gene: TRBV21-1
J gene: TRBJ1-5
clone size: -
D gene: -

CDR3 DNA: TGTGCCAGCAGTGAAGGCGACAATCAGCCCCAGCATTTT
CDR3 protein: CASSEGDNQPQHF
V gene: TRBV2
J gene: TRBJ1-5
clone size: -
D gene: -

CDR3 DNA: TGTGCCAGCAGCCTGCGGACAGAGAGGGATGAGCAGTTCTTC
CDR3 protein: CASSLRTERDEQFF
V gene: TRBV5-5
J gene: TRBJ2-1
clone size: -
D gene: -

CDR3 DNA: TGTGCCTGGAGTTCTACGGGTTTCCCCAACTATGGCTACACCTTC
CDR3 protein: CAWSSTGFPNYGYTF
V gene: TRBV30
J gene: TRBJ1-2
clone size: -
D gene: -

CDR3 DNA: TGTGCCAGCAGTGAGGAAAACAGGGGGAATACTGAAGCTTTCTTT
CDR3 protein: CASSEENRGNTEAFF
V gene: TRBV2
J gene: TRBJ1-1
clone size: -
D gene: TRBD1

CDR3 DNA: TGTGCCAGCAGTGATGGCAACCCGGGGACTGAAGCTTTCTTT
CDR3 protein: CASSDGNPGTEAFF
V gene: TRBV25-1
J gene: TRBJ1-1
clone size: -
D gene: -

CDR3 DNA: TGCGCCAGCAGCTTGGGGACTAGCGGGGGGACCCAAGAGACCCAGTACTTC
CDR3 protein: CASSLGTSGGTQETQYF
V gene: TRBV5-1
J gene: TRBJ2-5
clone size: -
D gene: TRBD2

CDR3 DNA: TGTGCCTGGAGTGTAGGGGCAGGGGATAATTCACCCCTCCACTTT
CDR3 protein: CAWSVGAGDNSPLHF
V gene: TRBV30
J gene: TRBJ1-6
clone size: few
D gene: -

CDR3 DNA: TGTGCCAGCAGCCAAGGGCCGGGTCCCTCCTACGAGCAGTACTTC
CDR3 protein: CASSQGPGPSYEQYF
V gene: TRBV3-1/TRBV3-2
J gene: TRBJ2-7
clone size: -
D gene: -

CDR3 DNA: TGTGCCAGCAGCCGCGGAACAGGGTTGAACACTGAAGCTTTCTTT
CDR3 protein: CASSRGTGLNTEAFF
V gene: TRBV14
J gene: TRBJ1-1
clone size: -
D gene: -

CDR3 DNA: TGTGCCAGCAGCCCGACTGGCACCGAAGAGACCCAGTACTTC
CDR3 protein: CASSPTGTEETQYF
V gene: TRBV2
J gene: TRBJ2-5
clone size: -
D gene: -

CDR3 DNA: TGTGCCAGCAGTCCCGGGGAGACCGGGGAGCTGTTTTTT
CDR3 protein: CASSPGETGELFF
V gene: TRBV6-6
J gene: TRBJ2-2
clone size: -
D gene: -

CDR3 DNA: TGTGCCAGCAGTTTTCCAGGTTACTATGGCTACACCTTC
CDR3 protein: CASSFPGYYGYTF
V gene: TRBV28
J gene: TRBJ1-2
clone size: -
D gene: -

CDR3 DNA: TGTGCCAGCAGCTTAGCGGCAGGGAATGGCTACACCTTC
CDR3 protein: CASSLAAGNGYTF
V gene: TRBV7-6
J gene: TRBJ1-2
clone size: -
D gene: -

CDR3 DNA: TGTGCTAGTGGTTTGGTAGAGGTAGGGGGCGGAAGGTACACTGAAGCTTTCTTT
CDR3 protein: CASGLVEVGGGRYTEAFF
V gene: TRBV12-5
J gene: TRBJ1-1
clone size: -
D gene: TRBD1

CDR3 DNA: TGTGCCAGCAGTTCGACAGCGATATATGGCTACACCTTC
CDR3 protein: CASSSTAIYGYTF
V gene: TRBV12-3/TRBV12-4
J gene: TRBJ1-2
clone size: -
D gene: -

CDR3 DNA: TGCGCCAGCAGCTTGGGGACAGGGACCAATTCACCCCTCCACTTT
CDR3 protein: CASSLGTGTNSPLHF
V gene: TRBV5-1
J gene: TRBJ1-6
clone size: -
D gene: TRBD1

CDR3 DNA: TGTGCCAGCAGCCAAGTTCGGCAGGTCCTCAACGGCTACACCTTC
CDR3 protein: CASSQVRQVLNGYTF
V gene: TRBV3-1/TRBV3-2
J gene: TRBJ1-2
clone size: -
D gene: -

CDR3 DNA: TGTGCCTGGAGTGCGGATATGGGGAGAGGAAACACCATATATTTT
CDR3 protein: CAWSADMGRGNTIYF
V gene: TRBV30
J gene: TRBJ1-3
clone size: -
D gene: -